This T cell receptor (beta chain) was profiled in a study of blood T cell repertoires in COVID-19. Across the study: The analysed material was cDNA or gDNA that came from T cells, B-cell-depleted T cells, or PBMCs.

Study processing details: For nucleated cells, counts were estimated from reference gene primer amplification. The repertoire was sequenced with immunoSEQ multiplex PCR; TCRdb's copy has only in-frame clones and lacks some. The DNA gave D and trimming, while V, J and clone size come from that table. The sample includes about 420,000 clones, around 90% seen only once; the top ten take roughly 0.78%. This clone came up once. From germline, CDR1 is LGHDT and CDR2 YNNKEL (reference sequence). V shed 1 base and J shed 5 bases, with 6 bases lying between them. The CDR3 is 14 amino acids. The TCR comes from a man aged 18 to 30 with COVID-19, enrolled during active disease. The gene calls are TRBV3-1 (or the pseudogene TRBV3-2) and TRBJ1-6; D is ambiguous. Sequencing used peripheral blood. CDR3 sequence reads: CASSQGTDNSPLHF. DNA of the CDR3: TGTGCCAGCAGCCAAGGCACAGATAATTCACCCCTCCACTTT.